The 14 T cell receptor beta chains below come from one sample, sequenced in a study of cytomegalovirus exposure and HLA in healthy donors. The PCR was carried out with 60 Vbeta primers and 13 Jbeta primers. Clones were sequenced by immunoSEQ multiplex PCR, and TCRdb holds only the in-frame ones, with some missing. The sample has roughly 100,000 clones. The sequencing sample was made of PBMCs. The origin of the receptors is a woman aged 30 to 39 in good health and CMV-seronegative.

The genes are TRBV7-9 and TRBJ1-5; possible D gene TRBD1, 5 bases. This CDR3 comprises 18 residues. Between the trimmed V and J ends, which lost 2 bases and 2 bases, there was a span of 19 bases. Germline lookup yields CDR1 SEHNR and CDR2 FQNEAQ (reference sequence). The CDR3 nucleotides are TGTGCCAGCAGCTTATGGGCAGGAGGGACGCCAGGCAATCAGCCCCAGCATTTT. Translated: CASSLWAGGTPGNQPQHF.

CDR3 amino acids: CASSLAGDSPLHF. The CDR3, as DNA: TGTGCCAGCAGTTTGGCGGGAGATTCACCCCTCCACTTT. The V call is TRBV2, the J call TRBJ1-6; D call uncertain. The CDR3 extends over 13 amino acids. Germline assignment: CDR1 SNHLY and CDR2 FYNNEI. V was shortened by 5 bases and J by 8 bases, with 10 bases between the two germline ends.

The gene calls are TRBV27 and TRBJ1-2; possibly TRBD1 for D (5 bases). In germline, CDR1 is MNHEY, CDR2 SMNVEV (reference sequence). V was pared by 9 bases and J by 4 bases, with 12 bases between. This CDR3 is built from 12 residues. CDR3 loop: CASWGGLYGYTF. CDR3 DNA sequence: TGTGCCAGTTGGGGGGGACTCTATGGCTACACCTTC.

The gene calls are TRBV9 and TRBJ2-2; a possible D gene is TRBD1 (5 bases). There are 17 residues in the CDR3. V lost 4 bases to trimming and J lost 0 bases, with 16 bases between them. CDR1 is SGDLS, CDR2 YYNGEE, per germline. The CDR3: CASSPGSWGSNTGELFF. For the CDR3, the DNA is TGTGCCAGCAGCCCCGGCAGCTGGGGCTCGAACACCGGGGAGCTGTTTTTT.

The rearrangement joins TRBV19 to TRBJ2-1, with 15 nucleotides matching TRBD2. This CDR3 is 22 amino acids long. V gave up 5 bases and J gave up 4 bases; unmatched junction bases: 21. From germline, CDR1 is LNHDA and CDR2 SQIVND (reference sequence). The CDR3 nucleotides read TGTGCCAGTAGTCTCGGGACTAGCGGGAGGCAGATTTATTTCAAGAATTACAATGAGCAGTTCTTC. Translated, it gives CASSLGTSGRQIYFKNYNEQFF.

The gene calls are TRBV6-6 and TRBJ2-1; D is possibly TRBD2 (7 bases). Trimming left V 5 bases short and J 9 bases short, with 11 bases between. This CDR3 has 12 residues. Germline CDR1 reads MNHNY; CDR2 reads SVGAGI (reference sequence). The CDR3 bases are TGTGCCAGCAGTCCGGCGGGGGCTGAGCAGTTCTTC. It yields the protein CASSPAGAEQFF.

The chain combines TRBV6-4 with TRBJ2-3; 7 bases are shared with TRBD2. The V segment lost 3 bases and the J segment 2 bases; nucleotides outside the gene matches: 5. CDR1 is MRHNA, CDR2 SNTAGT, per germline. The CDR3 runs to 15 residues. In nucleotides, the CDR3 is TGTGCCAGCAGTGAGTCTAGCGGATCCACAGATACGCAGTATTTT. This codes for CASSESSGSTDTQYF.

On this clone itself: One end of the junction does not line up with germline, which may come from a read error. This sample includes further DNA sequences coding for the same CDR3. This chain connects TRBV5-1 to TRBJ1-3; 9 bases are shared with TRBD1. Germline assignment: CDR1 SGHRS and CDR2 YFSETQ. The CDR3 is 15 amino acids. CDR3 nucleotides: TGCGCCAGCAGCAATGGACAGGGGTCGGGAAACACCATATACTTT. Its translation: CASSNGQGSGNTIYF.

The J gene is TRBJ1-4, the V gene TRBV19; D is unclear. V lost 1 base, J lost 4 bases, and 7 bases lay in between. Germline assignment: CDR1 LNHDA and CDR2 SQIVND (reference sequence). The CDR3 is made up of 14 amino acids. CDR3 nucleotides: TGTGCCAGTAGTATAGGGCCAAATAATGAAAAACTGTTTTTT. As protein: CASSIGPNNEKLFF.

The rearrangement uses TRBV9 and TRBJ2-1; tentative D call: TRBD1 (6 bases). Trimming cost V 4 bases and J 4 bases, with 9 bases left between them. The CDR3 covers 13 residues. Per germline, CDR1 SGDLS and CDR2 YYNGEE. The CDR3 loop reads CASSLQGYNEQFF. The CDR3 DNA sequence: TGTGCCAGCAGCTTACAGGGTTACAATGAGCAGTTCTTC.

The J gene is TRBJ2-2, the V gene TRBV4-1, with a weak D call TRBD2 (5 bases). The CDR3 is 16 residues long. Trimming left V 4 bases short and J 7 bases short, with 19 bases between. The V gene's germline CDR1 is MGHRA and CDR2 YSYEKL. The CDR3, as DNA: TGCGCCAGCAGCCGACTAAGTGGAAGCGCTGGCGGGGAGCTGTTTTTT. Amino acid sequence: CASSRLSGSAGGELFF.

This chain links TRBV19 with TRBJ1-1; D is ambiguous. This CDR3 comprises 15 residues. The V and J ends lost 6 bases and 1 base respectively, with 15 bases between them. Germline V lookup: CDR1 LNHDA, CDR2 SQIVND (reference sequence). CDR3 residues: CASSPLGLRNTEAFF. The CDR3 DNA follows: TGTGCCAGTAGCCCTCTCGGACTTAGGAACACTGAAGCTTTCTTT.

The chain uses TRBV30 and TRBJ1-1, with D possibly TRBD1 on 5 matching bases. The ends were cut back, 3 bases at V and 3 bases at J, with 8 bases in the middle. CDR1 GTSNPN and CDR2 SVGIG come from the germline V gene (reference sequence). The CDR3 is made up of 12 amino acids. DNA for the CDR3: TGTGCCTGGAGACAGGCCTACACTGAAGCTTTCTTT. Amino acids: CAWRQAYTEAFF.

This CDR3 reads CASSATGRGNSPLHF. In DNA form, the CDR3 reads TGTGCCAGCAGCGCCACTGGCAGGGGTAATTCACCCCTCCACTTT. The V and J genes are TRBV2 and TRBJ1-6; TRBD1 might be the D (6 bases). The CDR3 length is 15 residues. CDR1 SNHLY and CDR2 FYNNEI come from the germline V gene. The ends were cut back, 6 bases at V and 6 bases at J, with 15 bases in the middle.